This section outlines one TCR beta chain sequence together with its context. Its antigen remains unknown. The CDR3 sequence is 15 residues long. CDR1 and CDR2 from the germline V gene are MDHEN and SYDVKM. The PCR ran on 60 Vbeta and 13 Jbeta primers. TCRdb's copy holds only in-frame clones and misses some; the assay was immunoSEQ multiplex PCR. In the table there are 150,000 to 200,000 clones, over 75% of which are singletons. These data originate in a study of cytomegalovirus exposure and HLA in healthy donors. Findings of the study overall: By HLA locus, TCR association rates varied in a later analysis, with DRB1 showing the most and HLA-C the fewest. Analyses of presence and absence presupposed an approximately uniform sequencing depth across donors. The authors enumerated around 150 TCR beta chains as linked to cytomegalovirus.

The chain has TRBV28 and TRBJ2-5; the match to TRBD1 covers 10 bases. TRBJ2-7 matches the DNA end more closely, so the J call is doubtful. The source is a man aged 18 to 30 in good health and CMV-seronegative. Sequenced: PBMCs. CDR3 in amino acids: CASRFPGDRGYEQYF. CDR3 nucleotides: TGTGCCAGCAGATTCCCAGGGGACAGGGGTTACGAGCAGTACTTC.